These 6 T cell receptor beta chains came from one sample sequenced in a study of graft-versus-host responses after intestinal transplantation (dated by TCRdb to the early 2020s). The time point label here, explained by the study, means: cells obtained before transplantation from donor or recipient. These TCRs' antigens remain unknown. Library method: the immunoSEQ multiplex PCR assay. Here the immuneACCESS table is served through TCRdb, limited to in-frame sequences with V and J called. Missing clones are a known gap in these copies; in checked studies unresolved V genes cover under half, and the rest lacks a known reason. Across this sample there are roughly 99,000 clones, with 85% to 95% seen only once. The ten most abundant clones make up around 0.07% of the sample. The material was unstimulated CD8+ T cells sorted from spleen or lymph node cells, obtained before transplant. All receptors come from a human donor who was the organ donor for an intestinal transplant.

This sequence joins TRBV12-5 and TRBJ2-5; D possibly corresponds to TRBD1 (5 bases). The CDR3 is 13 amino acids. The V end lost 0 bases, the J end lost 7 bases, and 9 bases lay between the germline ends. CDR1 LGHNT and CDR2 FRNRAP come from the germline V gene. The CDR3 coding sequence is TGTGCTAGTGGTTTGGTACTAACAGGGACCCAGTACTTC. Translation: CASGLVLTGTQYF. The full variable domain, in which reference TRBV12-5 and TRBJ2-5 provide the parts outside the CDR3, is DARVTQTPRHKVTEMGQEVTMRCQPILGHNTVFWYRQTMMQGLELLAYFRNRAPLDDSGMPKDRFSAEMPDATLATLKIQPSEPRDSAVYFCASGLVLTGTQYFGPGTRLLVL.

The V call is TRBV10-2, the J call TRBJ1-2; D might be TRBD1 (6 bases). In germline, CDR1 is WSHSY, CDR2 SAAADI. With 5 bases removed from V and 4 bases from J, the gap between germline ends came to 17 bases. This CDR3 is 15 amino acids long. CDR3 sequence reads: CASSFTRGSGYGYTF. CDR3 sequence (DNA): TGCGCCAGCAGTTTTACCAGGGGCAGCGGCTATGGCTACACCTTC.

The chain couples TRBV28 to TRBJ1-5; 7 nucleotides align to TRBD1. The CDR3 loop spans 13 amino acids. Germline V gene data show CDR1 as MDHEN and CDR2 as SYDVKM. Trimming at V came to 3 bases and at J to 6 bases, leaving 2 bases not matched to a gene. The CDR3 reads CASSLAGGQPQHF. The CDR3, as DNA: TGTGCCAGCAGTTTGGCAGGGGGTCAGCCCCAGCATTTT.

The gene calls are TRBV6-5 and TRBJ2-5; 8 positions match TRBD2. Germline trimming cut 5 bases from V and 0 bases from J; bases unmatched to any gene: 2. CDR1 and CDR2 from the germline V gene are MNHEY and SVGAGI. The CDR3 is 14 amino acids. The CDR3 DNA follows: TGTGCCAGCAGTCTCGGGGGGGACCAAGAGACCCAGTACTTC. Its translation: CASSLGGDQETQYF.

V gene TRBV5-6 combines with J gene TRBJ2-5, with a possible D match to TRBD2 (5 bases). The germline V gene has CDR1 SGHDT and CDR2 YYEEEE. Deletions cut 0 bases from V and 4 bases from J, with 10 bases between. The CDR3 has 14 residues. The CDR3 DNA follows: TGTGCCAGCAGCTTGGGGTCAAGCGGAGAGACCCAGTACTTC. Encoded protein: CASSLGSSGETQYF.

This chain connects TRBV28 to TRBJ2-5; 7 positions agree with TRBD1. In germline, CDR1 is MDHEN, CDR2 SYDVKM. The trim removed 5 bases at V and 1 base at J, leaving 10 bases unmatched. The CDR3 totals 16 residues. This CDR3 reads CASSANRGLFQETQYF. CDR3 nucleotide sequence: TGTGCCAGCAGTGCAAACAGGGGCCTCTTCCAAGAGACCCAGTACTTC.